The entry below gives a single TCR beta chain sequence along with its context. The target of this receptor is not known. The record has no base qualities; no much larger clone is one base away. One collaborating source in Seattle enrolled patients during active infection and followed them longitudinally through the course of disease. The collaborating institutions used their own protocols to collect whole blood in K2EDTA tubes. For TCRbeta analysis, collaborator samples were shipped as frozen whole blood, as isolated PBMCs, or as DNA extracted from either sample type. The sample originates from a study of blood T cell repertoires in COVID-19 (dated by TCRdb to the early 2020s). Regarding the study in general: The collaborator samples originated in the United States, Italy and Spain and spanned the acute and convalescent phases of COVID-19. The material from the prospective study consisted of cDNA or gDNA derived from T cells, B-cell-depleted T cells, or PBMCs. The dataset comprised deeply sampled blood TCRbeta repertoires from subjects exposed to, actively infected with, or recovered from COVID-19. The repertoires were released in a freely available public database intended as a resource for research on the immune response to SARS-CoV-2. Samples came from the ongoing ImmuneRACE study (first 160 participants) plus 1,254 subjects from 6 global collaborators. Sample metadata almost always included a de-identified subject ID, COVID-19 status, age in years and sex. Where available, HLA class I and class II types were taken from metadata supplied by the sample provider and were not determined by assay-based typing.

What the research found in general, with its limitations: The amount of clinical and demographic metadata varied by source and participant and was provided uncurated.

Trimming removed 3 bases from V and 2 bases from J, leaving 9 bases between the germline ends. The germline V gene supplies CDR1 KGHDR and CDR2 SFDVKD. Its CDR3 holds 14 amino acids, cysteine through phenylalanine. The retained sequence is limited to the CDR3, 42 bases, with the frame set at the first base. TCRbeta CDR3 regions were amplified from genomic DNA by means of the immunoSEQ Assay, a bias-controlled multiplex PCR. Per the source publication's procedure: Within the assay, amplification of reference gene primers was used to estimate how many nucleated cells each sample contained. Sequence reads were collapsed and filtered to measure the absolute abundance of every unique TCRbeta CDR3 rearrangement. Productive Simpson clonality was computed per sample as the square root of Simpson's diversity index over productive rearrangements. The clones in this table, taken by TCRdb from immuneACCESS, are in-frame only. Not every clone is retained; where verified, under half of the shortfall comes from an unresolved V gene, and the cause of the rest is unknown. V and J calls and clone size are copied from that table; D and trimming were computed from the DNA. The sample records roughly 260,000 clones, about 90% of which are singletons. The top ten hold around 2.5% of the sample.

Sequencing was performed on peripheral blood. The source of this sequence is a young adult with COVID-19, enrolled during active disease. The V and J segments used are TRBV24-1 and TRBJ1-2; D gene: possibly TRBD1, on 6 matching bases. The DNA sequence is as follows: TGTGCCACCAGTGATACGGACAGCAACTATGGCTACACCTTC. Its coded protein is CATSDTDSNYGYTF.